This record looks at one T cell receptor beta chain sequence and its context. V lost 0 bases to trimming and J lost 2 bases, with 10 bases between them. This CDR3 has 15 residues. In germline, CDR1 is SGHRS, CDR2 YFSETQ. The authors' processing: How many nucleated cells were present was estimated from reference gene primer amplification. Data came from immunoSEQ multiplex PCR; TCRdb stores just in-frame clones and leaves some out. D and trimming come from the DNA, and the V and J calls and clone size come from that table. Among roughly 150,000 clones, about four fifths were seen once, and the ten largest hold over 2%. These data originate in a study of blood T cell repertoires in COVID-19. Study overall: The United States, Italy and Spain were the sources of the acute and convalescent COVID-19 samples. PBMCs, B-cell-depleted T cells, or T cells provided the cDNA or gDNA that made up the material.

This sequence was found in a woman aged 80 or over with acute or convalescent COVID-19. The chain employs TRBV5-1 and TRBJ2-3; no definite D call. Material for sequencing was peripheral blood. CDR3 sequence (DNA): TGCGCCAGCAGCTTGGGTTCCCTAGACACAGATACGCAGTATTTT. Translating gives CASSLGSLDTDTQYF.